Below, 15 T cell receptor beta chains from the same sample are listed, as sequenced in a study of CD8 T cells in ankylosing spondylitis. TCRdb passed the 5' RACE reads through MiXCR, listing each CDR3 protein once. The sample consists of about 150,000 distinct CDR3 sequences, 25% to 35% of them appearing once. Input material: synovial fluid, either unsorted or a sorted T cell fraction (not recorded which). The receptors shown here come from a male donor with ankylosing spondylitis.

The rearrangement links TRBV7-2 to TRBJ2-7; D might be TRBD1 (5 bases). The CDR3 extends over 11 amino acids. V gave up 5 bases and J gave up 3 bases, with 5 bases separating them. Looked up from germline, CDR1 is SGHTA and CDR2 is FQGNSA. The DNA for the CDR3 is TGTGCCAGCAGCAGGGGCTACGAGCAGTACTTC. Encoded protein: CASSRGYEQYF.

The rearrangement uses TRBV9 and TRBJ2-1; 12 nucleotides line up with TRBD2. Germline lookup yields CDR1 SGDLS and CDR2 YYNGEE. V shed 0 bases, J shed 2 bases, and the junction held 3 bases outside the gene matches. The CDR3 covers 17 residues. The CDR3 is CASSVASGGVTYNEQFF. The CDR3 region has the DNA TGTGCCAGCAGCGTAGCTAGCGGGGGGGTAACCTACAATGAGCAGTTCTTC.

The table lists this clonotype with a few counts. The chain has TRBV11-2 and TRBJ2-1; 13 bases match TRBD2. Per the germline V gene, CDR1 is SGHAT and CDR2 is FQNNGV. Unmatched junction bases numbered 3, after V lost 5 bases and J lost 5 bases. The length of the CDR3 is 15 residues. This CDR3 is CASSQTSGGNNEQFF. For the CDR3, the DNA is TGTGCCAGCAGCCAGACTAGCGGGGGGAACAATGAGCAGTTCTTC.

The chain carries TRBV28 and TRBJ2-7; 9 nucleotides line up with TRBD1. CDR1 and CDR2 (germline): MDHEN, SYDVKM. The trim removed 6 bases at V and 4 bases at J, leaving 25 bases unmatched. This CDR3 has 20 amino acids. The DNA for the CDR3 is TGTGCCAGCAGGGACTTGGGGACAGGGTTTTTTGGGCCATTGGGTTACGAGCAGTACTTC. This translates into CASRDLGTGFFGPLGYEQYF.

This clonotype was observed many times. The rearrangement joins TRBV29-1 to TRBJ2-7, with D perhaps assigned TRBD1 or TRBD2 (5 bases each). The germline V gene encodes CDR1 SQVTM and CDR2 ANQGSEA. Trimming removed 3 bases from V and 2 bases from J, with 14 bases in between. CDR3 length: 14 amino acids. The DNA for the CDR3 is TGCAGCGTTGAGTCGCAGGGAGCAACCTACGAGCAGTACTTC. It codes for CSVESQGATYEQYF.

A few counts support this clonotype. V is TRBV20-1 and J is TRBJ1-2; D call uncertain. Germline CDR1 and CDR2: DFQATT and SNEGSKA (reference sequence). V shed 6 bases and J shed 0 bases, with 8 bases lying between them. This CDR3 spans 12 amino acids. The CDR3 region has the DNA TGCAGTGCACCAGGTTCTAACTATGGCTACACCTTC. Its protein is CSAPGSNYGYTF.

Ten or more counts support this clonotype. The V gene is TRBV5-1, the J gene TRBJ2-3; D might be TRBD2 (5 bases). The CDR3 covers 16 residues. Germline CDR1 reads SGHRS; CDR2 reads YFSETQ. V gave up 3 bases and J gave up 1 base, with 15 bases separating them. CDR3 protein: CASSSGLSWGTDTQYF. The CDR3 region has the DNA TGCGCCAGCAGCTCAGGACTCTCGTGGGGCACAGATACGCAGTATTTT.

The sample holds many counts of this clonotype. This sequence joins TRBV5-1 and TRBJ2-5; D not resolved. The CDR3 has 15 amino acids. Trimming took off 3 bases at V and 1 base at J, with 13 bases between the two ends. Germline CDR1 SGHRS, CDR2 YFSETQ. The CDR3 sequence is CASSSHGEAQETQYF. CDR3 DNA: TGCGCCAGCAGCTCCCATGGGGAAGCCCAAGAGACCCAGTACTTC.

For this clonotype: One end of the junction is discordant with germline, which a read error may explain. This chain links TRBV28 with TRBJ2-7; D gene unclear. The CDR3 is 11 amino acids. Per the germline V gene, CDR1 is MDHEN and CDR2 is SYDVKM. In DNA form, the CDR3 reads TGTGCCAGCAGGGGTGCGTACCAGTGGAACTTC. As protein: CASRGAYQWNF.

In this sample, this clonotype turned up a few times. The chain joins TRBV20-1 to TRBJ2-7, with D possibly TRBD1 on 6 matching bases. CDR3 length equals 13 residues. Trimming left V 0 bases short and J 6 bases short, with 12 bases between. Germline loops: CDR1 DFQATT, CDR2 SNEGSKA (reference sequence). CDR3 in DNA: TGCAGTGCTAGAGATAAGGGGGTCGGCGAGCAGTACTTC. This encodes CSARDKGVGEQYF.

This clonotype was seen at least ten times. This rearrangement joins TRBV28 to TRBJ2-1, with D perhaps matching TRBD1 (5 bases). V lost 4 bases and J 7 bases, leaving 11 bases between the germline ends. The CDR3 consists of 13 residues. Germline loops: CDR1 MDHEN, CDR2 SYDVKM. Written as DNA, the CDR3 is TGTGCCAGCAGTTCTCCGGACACAAATGAGCAGTTCTTC. Residues: CASSSPDTNEQFF.

This clonotype was observed at least ten times. The chain joins TRBV7-2 to TRBJ2-5; D may match TRBD1 or TRBD2 (5 bases each). V shed 5 bases and J shed 4 bases, with 11 bases lying between them. The CDR3 covers 13 residues. The germline V gene has CDR1 SGHTA and CDR2 FQGNSA. The CDR3 sequence: CASSLSGGETQYF. The CDR3 bases are TGTGCCAGCAGCCTCAGTGGGGGAGAGACCCAGTACTTC.

V is TRBV5-3 and J is TRBJ1-4; D may be TRBD1 or TRBD2 (5 bases each). Matching the DNA end better, TRBJ2-2 makes the J call doubtful. TRBV5-3 is identified as an open reading frame with a role that is uncertain. The CDR3 extends over 14 amino acids. The CDR3 is CAMSPGLLGGELFF. CDR3 bases: TGTGCCATGAGCCCGGGGCTCCTCGGGGGGGAGCTGTTTTTT.

V and J are TRBV7-2 and TRBJ1-1; 8 positions agree with TRBD1. The germline CDR1 and CDR2 sequences are SGHTA and FQGNSA. The CDR3 has 14 residues. The junction had 2 bases not matched to a gene; V was cut back by 5 bases and J by 0 bases. CDR3 DNA: TGTGCCAGCAGCAAGACAGGGGTGAACACTGAAGCTTTCTTT. Its protein product is CASSKTGVNTEAFF. Variable domain in full (rest from reference TRBV7-2 and TRBJ1-1): GAGVSQSPSNKVTEKGKDVELRCDPISGHTALYWYRQSLGQGLEFLIYFQGNSAPDKSGLPSDRFSAERTGGSVSTLTIQRTQQEDSAVYLCASSKTGVNTEAFFGQGTRLTVV.

The chain combines TRBV7-9 with TRBJ1-5; the D gene is possibly TRBD1 (6 bases). CDR3 length: 17 residues. Per germline, CDR1 SEHNR and CDR2 FQNEAQ (reference sequence). Trimming left V 1 base short and J 3 bases short, with 16 bases between. The CDR3 loop reads CASSLGSAGAPNQPQHF. The CDR3 bases are TGTGCCAGCAGCTTAGGGTCGGCAGGGGCCCCCAATCAGCCCCAGCATTTT.